This is a list of T cell receptor beta chains from one sample in a study of lymphopenia after photon versus proton radiotherapy. Data came from immunoSEQ multiplex PCR; TCRdb stores just in-frame clones and leaves some out. The sample has about 35,000 clones, roughly 90% seen once; the top ten hold 12% to 15%. The sequences come from peripheral blood, collected from a patient treated with photon-based radiotherapy. The receptor set was obtained from a man in his fifties or sixties with cholangiocarcinoma. Both conserved end residues are part of each CDR3. The D gene is left open where the match is weak. Not every row has a clone size; where given, it reads once, few, many or a size class.

NA	TRBJ1-1	NA	TRBV18	TGTGCCAGCTCACAGGGGTTGGATAACACTGAAGCTTTCTTT	CASSQGLDNTEAFF
NA	TRBJ2-2	NA	TRBV11-3	TGTGCCAGCAGCTTTCTAGTGGGACACAGGAACACCGGGGAGCTGTTTTTT	CASSFLVGHRNTGELFF
NA	TRBJ2-5	NA	TRBV23-1	TGCGCCAGCAGTCAATCGCGGGACAGACGGGAGGAGACCCAGTACTTC	CASSQSRDRREETQYF
TRBD1	TRBJ1-2	NA	TRBV6-1	TGTGCCAGCGGACGGGACAGCTCATATGGCTACACCTTC	CASGRDSSYGYTF
NA	TRBJ2-5	NA	TRBV7-2	TGTGCCAGCAGCTTAGCGGGGGGGCGGGAGACCCAGTACTTC	CASSLAGGRETQYF
TRBD1	TRBJ1-1	NA	TRBV28	TGTGCCAGCAGTTCGGGGGGACAGGGGAACACTGAAGCTTTCTTT	CASSSGGQGNTEAFF
NA	TRBJ2-4	NA	TRBV7-2	TGTGCCAGCAGCTTAGATACAGGGTCCGTATGGAACATTCAGTACTTC	CASSLDTGSVWNIQYF
NA	TRBJ1-4	NA	TRBV7-8	TGTGCCAGCAGCCCCTCATGGAAAGGCCTCCTTAATGAAAAACTGTTTTTT	CASSPSWKGLLNEKLFF
NA	TRBJ1-4	NA	TRBV28	TGTGCCAGCAGTTTATTCACTGAAAAACTGTTTTTT	CASSLFTEKLFF
NA	TRBJ1-6	NA	TRBV7-2	TGTGCCAGCAGCCCCCGGCCTTTACAGAATAATTCACCCCTCCACTTT	CASSPRPLQNNSPLHF
NA	TRBJ1-5	NA	TRBV2	TGTGCCAGCAGTGAAGCGGTAACAGGAGGAACACCCCAGCATTTT	CASSEAVTGGTPQHF
TRBD1	TRBJ2-1	NA	TRBV19	TGTGCCAGTAGTATGGGGACAGGGTACAATGAGCAGTTCTTC	CASSMGTGYNEQFF
TRBD2	TRBJ2-1	NA	TRBV18	TGTGCCAGCTCACCTGCAACTAGCGGGAGTTGGAATGAGCAGTTCTTC	CASSPATSGSWNEQFF
NA	TRBJ2-3	NA	TRBV19	TGTGCCAGTAGTCGATCCTCCAATACGCAGTATTTT	CASSRSSNTQYF
NA	TRBJ1-1	few	TRBV4-1	TGCGCCAGCAGCCAAGGGTCCGGGGGATCTGCGAACACTGAAGCTTTCTTT	CASSQGSGGSANTEAFF
NA	TRBJ1-3	NA	TRBV7-9	TGTGCCAGCAGCTTGCTCAACTCTGGAAACACCATATATTTT	CASSLLNSGNTIYF
NA	TRBJ2-7	NA	TRBV18	TGTGCCAGCTCACCTGGAGGGATCCACGAGCAGTACTTC	CASSPGGIHEQYF
NA	TRBJ2-2	NA	TRBV9	TGTGCCAGCAGCGTGAACACCGGGGAGCTGTTTTTT	CASSVNTGELFF
NA	TRBJ2-1	NA	TRBV4-3	TGCGCCAGCAGCCGCGGGACGGGCTCCTACAATGAGCAGTTCTTC	CASSRGTGSYNEQFF
TRBD1	TRBJ1-1	NA	TRBV18	TGTGCCAGCTCTCTCAGGGGGGACACTGAAGCTTTCTTT	CASSLRGDTEAFF
NA	TRBJ1-2	NA	TRBV2	TGTGCCAGCAGTGGGAGGACAGTGGCCTTTGGCTACACCTTC	CASSGRTVAFGYTF
NA	TRBJ2-2	NA	TRBV4-3	TGCGCCAGCAGCCAAGCTAAAGGGGAAGACACCGGGGAGCTGTTTTTT	CASSQAKGEDTGELFF
NA	TRBJ1-6	NA	TRBV4-1	TGCGCCAGCAGCCAAGTTAAAGCGGGGGTCGTGATCCGGAATTCACCCCTCCACTTT	CASSQVKAGVVIRNSPLHF
TRBD1	TRBJ2-1	once	TRBV5-4	TGTGCCAGCAGCTCGTTGACAGGGGCTAACTACAATGAGCAGTTCTTC	CASSSLTGANYNEQFF
NA	TRBJ2-7	NA	TRBV19	TGTGCCAGTAGTATGGAGTCTGTGCAGTACTTC	CASSMESVQYF
TRBD2	TRBJ2-1	once	TRBV7-8	TGTGCCAGCAGCCGGACCGGGACTAGCTCTAGTGAGCAGTTCTTC	CASSRTGTSSSEQFF
TRBD1	TRBJ2-3	NA	TRBV28	TGTGCCAGCAGCCGGTCCGGGACAGGGGGCATTGATACGCAGTATTTT	CASSRSGTGGIDTQYF
TRBD1	TRBJ2-1	NA	TRBV5-1	TGCGCCAGCAGCTTAGGACAGGGTTACAATGAGCAGTTCTTC	CASSLGQGYNEQFF
NA	TRBJ1-6	NA	TRBV7-2	TGTGCCAGCAGCGCCTACCGAGGCTCCAGCTCCTATAATTCACCCCTCCACTTT	CASSAYRGSSSYNSPLHF
TRBD2	TRBJ2-2	NA	TRBV28	TGTGCCAGCAGTTGGATAGCGGGAGGTGGCGGGGAGCTGTTTTTT	CASSWIAGGGGELFF
TRBD2	TRBJ2-7	NA	TRBV10-3	TGTGCCATCAGTGAGCCCGGGACTAGCGGGAGTTACGAGCAGTACTTC	CAISEPGTSGSYEQYF